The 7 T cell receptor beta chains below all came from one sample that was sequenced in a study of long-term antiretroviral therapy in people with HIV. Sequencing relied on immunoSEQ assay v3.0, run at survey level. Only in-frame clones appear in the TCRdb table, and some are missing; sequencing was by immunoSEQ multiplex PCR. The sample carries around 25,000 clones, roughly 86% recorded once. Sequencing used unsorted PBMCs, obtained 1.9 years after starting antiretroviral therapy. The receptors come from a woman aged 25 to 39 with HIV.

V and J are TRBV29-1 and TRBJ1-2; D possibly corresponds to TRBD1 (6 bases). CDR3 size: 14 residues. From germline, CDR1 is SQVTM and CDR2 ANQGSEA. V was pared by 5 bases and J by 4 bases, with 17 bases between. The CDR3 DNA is TGCAGCGTTCTTCCACCGGGACATCCCTATGGCTACACCTTC. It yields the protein CSVLPPGHPYGYTF.

The CDR3 protein is CASSLIGTGTYEQYF. DNA for the CDR3: TGCGCCAGCAGCTTGATCGGGACAGGGACCTACGAGCAGTACTTC. The chain recombines TRBV5-1 with TRBJ2-7; 9 bases are a match to TRBD1. The CDR3 length is 15 residues. CDR1 and CDR2 from the germline V gene are SGHRS and YFSETQ. The V segment lost 1 base and the J segment 2 bases; nucleotides outside the gene matches: 4. Variable domain in full (rest from reference TRBV5-1 and TRBJ2-7): KAGVTQTPRYLIKTRGQQVTLSCSPISGHRSVSWYQQTPGQGLQFLFEYFSETQRNKGNFPGRFSGRQFSNSRSEMNVSTLELGDSALYLCASSLIGTGTYEQYFGPGTRLTVT.

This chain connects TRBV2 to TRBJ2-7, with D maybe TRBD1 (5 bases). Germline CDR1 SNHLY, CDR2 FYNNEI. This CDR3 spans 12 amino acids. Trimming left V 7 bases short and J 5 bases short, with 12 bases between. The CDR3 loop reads CASKQGQDEQYF. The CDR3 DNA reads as TGTGCCAGCAAGCAGGGCCAAGACGAGCAGTACTTC.

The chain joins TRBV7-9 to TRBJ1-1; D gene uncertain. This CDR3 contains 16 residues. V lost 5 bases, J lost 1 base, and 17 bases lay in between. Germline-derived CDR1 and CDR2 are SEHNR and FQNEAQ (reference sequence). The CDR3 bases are TGTGCCAGCAGCCTGCCGGGAGCGACGGGGAACACTGAAGCTTTCTTT. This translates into CASSLPGATGNTEAFF.

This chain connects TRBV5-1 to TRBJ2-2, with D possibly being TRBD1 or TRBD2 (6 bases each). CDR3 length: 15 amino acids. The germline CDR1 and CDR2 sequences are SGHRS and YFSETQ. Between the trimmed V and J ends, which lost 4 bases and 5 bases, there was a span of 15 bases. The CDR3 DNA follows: TGCGCCAGCAGCGCGGGACAAGGATGGACCGGGGAGCTGTTTTTT. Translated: CASSAGQGWTGELFF.

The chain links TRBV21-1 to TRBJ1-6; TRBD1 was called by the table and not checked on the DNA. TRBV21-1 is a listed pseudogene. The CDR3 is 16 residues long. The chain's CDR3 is CASSKGDRSRSSPLHF. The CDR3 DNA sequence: TGTGCCAGCAGCAAGGGTGACAGGTCCCGAAGTTCACCCCTCCACTTT.

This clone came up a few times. CDR3 region: CASSGGVGSSYNSPLHF. The CDR3 DNA reads as TGCGCCAGCAGTGGGGGGGTCGGGAGCTCCTATAATTCACCCCTCCACTTT. The V call is TRBV4-1, the J call TRBJ1-6; TRBD1 is a possible D gene (5 bases). This CDR3 spans 17 amino acids. Germline V gives CDR1 MGHRA, CDR2 YSYEKL. Trimming stripped 6 bases from V and 0 bases from J, with 15 bases between.